The 15 T cell receptor beta chains presented below share a single source sample, sequenced in a study of response to subunit inactivated influenza vaccine. Each CDR3 protein gets one entry after TCRdb re-called the RT-PCR reads with MiXCR. The sample has roughly 460,000 distinct CDR3 sequences; 9.5% to 12% are singletons. The material sequenced was PBMCs from blood, taken 40 to 50 days after vaccination. Source of these receptors: a man aged 50 to 60 who received an inactivated influenza vaccine.

This clonotype was counted between two and nine times. This sequence joins TRBV7-9 and TRBJ2-1, with D tentatively TRBD1 (6 bases). This CDR3 contains 12 residues. CDR1 and CDR2 from the germline V gene are SEHNR and FQNEAQ (reference sequence). Trimming removed 5 bases from V and 8 bases from J, with 10 bases in between. Here the CDR3 reads CASSKSGDEQFF. In nucleotides, the CDR3 is TGTGCCAGCAGCAAGTCAGGGGATGAGCAGTTCTTC.

This clonotype turned up a few times. The chain joins TRBV11-2 to TRBJ2-5; the D gene could be TRBD1 or TRBD2 (5 bases each). The CDR3 extends over 13 amino acids. V was trimmed by 2 bases and J by 4 bases, leaving 8 bases between them. Germline CDR1 SGHAT, CDR2 FQNNGV. The CDR3 spells CASSLIGAETQYF. The DNA of the CDR3 is TGTGCCAGCAGCTTAATCGGGGCAGAGACCCAGTACTTC.

This clonotype was seen many times. The chain recombines TRBV5-1 with TRBJ2-2; D is unclear. Between the trimmed V and J ends, which lost 0 bases and 5 bases, there was a span of 11 bases. This CDR3 has 15 amino acids. Germline V lookup: CDR1 SGHRS, CDR2 YFSETQ. CDR3 sequence (DNA): TGCGCCAGCAGCTTGGCCGGGCTGGTGACCGGGGAGCTGTTTTTT. This gives the protein CASSLAGLVTGELFF.

This clonotype was found many times. The V call is TRBV20-1, the J call TRBJ2-7; TRBD2 agrees at 7 bases. The CDR3 spans 15 residues. V dropped 2 bases and J dropped 3; count of bases not matched to a gene: 10. CDR1 DFQATT and CDR2 SNEGSKA come from the germline V gene (reference sequence). This CDR3 is CSARLPRLADYEQYF. For the CDR3, the DNA is TGCAGTGCTAGACTTCCGAGACTAGCAGACTACGAGCAGTACTTC.

In its sample, this clonotype was seen a few times. J is TRBJ1-4 and V is TRBV6-5; D is undetermined. Deletions cut 6 bases from V and 12 bases from J, with 11 bases between. The CDR3 has 11 amino acids. Germline-derived CDR1 and CDR2 are MNHEY and SVGAGI. The CDR3 protein is CASRNGWQLFF. CDR3 nucleotide sequence: TGTGCCAGCAGAAACGGTTGGCAACTGTTTTTT.

In this sample, this clonotype turned up many times. The V call is TRBV11-2, the J call TRBJ1-2; 11 bases align to TRBD1. V shed 5 bases and J 4 bases; nucleotides not matched to a gene: 3. Germline CDR1 is SGHAT and CDR2 is FQNNGV. The CDR3 runs to 14 residues. CDR3: CASSPGTGGYGYTF. CDR3 DNA: TGTGCCAGCAGCCCAGGGACAGGGGGCTATGGCTACACCTTC.

This rearrangement joins TRBV20-1 to TRBJ2-7, with 7 bases identical to TRBD2. Germline CDR1 and CDR2: DFQATT and SNEGSKA (reference sequence). The CDR3 covers 14 residues. Trimming removed 5 bases from V and 5 bases from J; junction bases left unmatched: 12. Here the CDR3 reads CSAPPTGRNDEQYF. CDR3 DNA sequence: TGCAGTGCTCCACCCACCGGGAGGAATGACGAGCAGTACTTC.

This clonotype has just a few counts. This chain joins TRBV11-2 and TRBJ2-1; TRBD2 agrees at 7 bases. The CDR3 runs to 12 residues. J lost 7 bases, V lost 7 bases, and 4 bases had no gene match. Germline V gene lookup returns CDR1 SGHAT and CDR2 FQNNGV. CDR3 loop: CASNIGRNEQFF. The DNA for the CDR3 is TGTGCCAGCAACATCGGGAGGAATGAGCAGTTCTTC.

Many counts were recorded for this clonotype. The gene calls are TRBV24-1 and TRBJ2-2; D is unclear. Per the germline V gene, CDR1 is KGHDR and CDR2 is SFDVKD. This CDR3 region has 14 residues. V dropped 4 bases and J dropped 4 bases, with 9 bases sitting between them. The chain's CDR3 is CATSERTATGELFF. The CDR3 nucleotides read TGTGCCACCAGTGAGCGGACGGCCACCGGGGAGCTGTTTTTT.

The chain is built from TRBV12-3 or TRBV12-4 and TRBJ2-3, with D unresolved. V lost 7 bases to trimming and J lost 4 bases, with 12 bases between them. This CDR3 is 13 amino acids long. DNA for the CDR3: TGTGCCAGCAACTCCTACGACTCAGATACGCAGTATTTT. Protein sequence: CASNSYDSDTQYF.

This clonotype was counted only a few times. J is TRBJ2-1 and V is TRBV9, with D tentatively TRBD2 (7 bases). The ends were cut back, 3 bases at V and 9 bases at J, with 19 bases in the middle. CDR3 length: 15 residues. Germline values: CDR1 SGDLS, CDR2 YYNGEE. CDR3 sequence (DNA): TGTGCCAGCAGCGAGAGGACGGGGGGCTTGGTTGAGCAGTTCTTC. Its translation is CASSERTGGLVEQFF.

V is TRBV20-1 and J is TRBJ2-3; D is tentatively TRBD1 or TRBD2 (5 bases each). Germline lookup yields CDR1 DFQATT and CDR2 SNEGSKA (reference sequence). The V end lost 8 bases, the J end lost 2 bases, and 14 bases lay between the germline ends. CDR3 length: 13 residues. CDR3 region: CSSGTDATDTQYF. The CDR3 DNA sequence: TGCAGTTCGGGGACCGACGCCACAGATACGCAGTATTTT.

The chain is built from TRBV20-1 and TRBJ2-5, with D possibly TRBD1 on 5 matching bases. The CDR3 spans 15 residues. V was cut by 0 bases and J by 5 bases, with 16 bases left in between. CDR1 is DFQATT, CDR2 SNEGSKA, per germline (reference sequence). The CDR3: CSARDRKGMGETQYF. CDR3 DNA sequence: TGCAGTGCTAGAGATAGAAAGGGGATGGGTGAGACCCAGTACTTC.

Many counts were recorded for this clonotype. The chain combines TRBV20-1 with TRBJ2-7; D is ambiguous. Trimming cost V 5 bases and J 2 bases, with 10 bases left between them. This CDR3 has 12 amino acids. Germline V gene sequence: CDR1 DFQATT, CDR2 SNEGSKA (reference sequence). The CDR3 coding sequence is TGCAGTGCTCCTAGGTTCACCTACGAGCAGTACTTC. Protein: CSAPRFTYEQYF.

In its sample, this clonotype was seen a few times. This chain uses TRBV4-2 with TRBJ2-3; D is possibly TRBD1 (6 bases). The CDR3 has 16 residues. The V gene's germline CDR1 is LGHNA and CDR2 YNFKEQ. Trimming left V 1 base short and J 2 bases short, with 13 bases between. Written as DNA, the CDR3 is TGTGCCAGCAGCCAAGGGGACACCTCCTACACAGATACGCAGTATTTT. It yields the protein CASSQGDTSYTDTQYF.